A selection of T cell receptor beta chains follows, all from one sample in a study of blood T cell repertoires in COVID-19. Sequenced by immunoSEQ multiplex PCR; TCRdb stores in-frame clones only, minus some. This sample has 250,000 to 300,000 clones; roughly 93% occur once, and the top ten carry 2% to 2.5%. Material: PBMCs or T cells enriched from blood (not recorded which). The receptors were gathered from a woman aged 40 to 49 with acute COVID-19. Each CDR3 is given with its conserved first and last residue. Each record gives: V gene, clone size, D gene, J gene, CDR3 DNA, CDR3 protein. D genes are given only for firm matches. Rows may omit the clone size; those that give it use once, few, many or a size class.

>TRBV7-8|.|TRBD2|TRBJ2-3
TGTGCCAGCAGCTTGGTTAGGCGGGGGGCCGCAGATACGCAGTATTTT
CASSLVRRGAADTQYF
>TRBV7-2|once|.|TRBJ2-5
TGTGCCAGCAGCTCGGAGACAATTCTAGCTGGAGAGACCCAGTACTTC
CASSSETILAGETQYF
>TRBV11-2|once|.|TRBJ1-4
TGTGCCAGCAGCTTGGCCAGAAAGTCTGAAAAACTGTTTTTT
CASSLARKSEKLFF
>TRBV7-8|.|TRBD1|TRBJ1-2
TGTGCCAGCAGCCCAGCAAGGGAGCCAGGGGGCTATGGCTACACCTTC
CASSPAREPGGYGYTF
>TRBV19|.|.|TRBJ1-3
TGTGCCAGTAGATGGGAGGGGACGGCCGGAAACACCATATATTTT
CASRWEGTAGNTIYF
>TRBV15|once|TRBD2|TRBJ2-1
TGTGCCACCAGCAGAGTGACGCTAGCGGGAGAAATAGATGAGCAGTTCTTC
CATSRVTLAGEIDEQFF
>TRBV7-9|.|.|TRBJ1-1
TGTGCCAGCAGCTTAGGACCAGGAAACACTGAAGCTTTCTTT
CASSLGPGNTEAFF
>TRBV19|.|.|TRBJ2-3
TGTGCCAGTAGTACTTCAGGGGCTAGCACAGATACGCAGTATTTT
CASSTSGASTDTQYF
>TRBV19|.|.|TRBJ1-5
TGTGCCAGTAGTATCGCAGGGATTAGCTTTAGCAATCAGCCCCAGCATTTT
CASSIAGISFSNQPQHF
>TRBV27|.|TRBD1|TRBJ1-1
TGTGCCAGCACTAAACAGGGGCCTCAAGGAAAAGCTTTCTTT
CASTKQGPQGKAFF
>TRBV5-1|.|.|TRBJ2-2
TGCGCCAGCAGCTCACGACAGGCGGGGGAGCTGTTTTTT
CASSSRQAGELFF
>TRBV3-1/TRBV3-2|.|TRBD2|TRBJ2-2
TGTGCCAGCAGCCAAGATTGGAGCGGGAGAGGTCCCGGGGAGCTGTTTTTT
CASSQDWSGRGPGELFF
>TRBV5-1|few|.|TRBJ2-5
TGCGCCAGCAGCTTACAGGGCATCGGGTTGGGAGAGACCCAGTACTTC
CASSLQGIGLGETQYF
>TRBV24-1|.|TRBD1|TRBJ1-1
TGTGCCACCAGTGATACGGGACAGGGGGACGCTGAAGCTTTCTTT
CATSDTGQGDAEAFF
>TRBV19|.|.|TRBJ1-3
TGTGCCAGTAGTATAGTCGTAATGCGGGGCATTGGAAACACCATATATTTT
CASSIVVMRGIGNTIYF
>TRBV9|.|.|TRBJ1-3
TGTGCCAGCAGCGACAGGTCCGGAAACACCATATATTTT
CASSDRSGNTIYF
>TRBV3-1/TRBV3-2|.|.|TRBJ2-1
TGTGCCAGCAGCCAAAGGAGTGGGTACAATGAGCAGTTCTTC
CASSQRSGYNEQFF
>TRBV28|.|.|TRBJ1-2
TGTGCCAGCAGTCCCAGCGGACAGACTTATGGCTACACCTTC
CASSPSGQTYGYTF
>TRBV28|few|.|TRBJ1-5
TGTGCCAGCAGTTCTAGGAGGGGTGTAGGCAATCAGCCCCAGCATTTT
CASSSRRGVGNQPQHF
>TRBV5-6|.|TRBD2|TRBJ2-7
TGTGCCAGCAGCTTGGGAGGCGGGGGGCTCTCCCTTTACGAGCAGTACTTC
CASSLGGGGLSLYEQYF
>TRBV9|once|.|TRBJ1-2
TGTGCCAGCAGCAAGGCCTCGACAGGAACGAACTATGGCTACACCTTC
CASSKASTGTNYGYTF
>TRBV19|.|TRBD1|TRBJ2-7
TGTGCCAGTAGTATGGGGCAGGGGGCTCCCTACGAGCAGTACTTC
CASSMGQGAPYEQYF
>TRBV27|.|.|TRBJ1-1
TGTGCCAGCAGTTTATCCCAGCGGAACACTGAAGCTTTCTTT
CASSLSQRNTEAFF
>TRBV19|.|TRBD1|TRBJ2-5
TGTGCCAGTAGACTCCCAGGGGGAGAGACCCAGTACTTC
CASRLPGGETQYF
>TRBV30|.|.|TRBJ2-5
TGTGCCTGGAGCAGGCAAGAGACCCAGTACTTC
CAWSRQETQYF
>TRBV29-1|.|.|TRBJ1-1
TGCAGCGTCTTGCTGGCCCACGCGAACACTGAAGCTTTCTTT
CSVLLAHANTEAFF
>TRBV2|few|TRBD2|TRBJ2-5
TGTGCCAGCAGTTCTAGCGGGGGGATACTCCAAGAGACCCAGTACTTC
CASSSSGGILQETQYF
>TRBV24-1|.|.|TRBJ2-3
TGTGCCACCAGTGAAGCCCCCACAGATACGCAGTATTTT
CATSEAPTDTQYF
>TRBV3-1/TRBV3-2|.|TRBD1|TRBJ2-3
TGTGCCAGCAGCCGGACAGGGGGGCGTCAAACAGATACGCAGTATTTT
CASSRTGGRQTDTQYF
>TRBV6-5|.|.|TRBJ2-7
TGTGCCAGCAGTCGACAGAATATCTTCTACGAGCAGTACTTC
CASSRQNIFYEQYF
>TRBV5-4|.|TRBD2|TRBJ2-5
TGTGCCAGCAGCCCGGGACTAGCGGCGACCCAGTACTTC
CASSPGLAATQYF
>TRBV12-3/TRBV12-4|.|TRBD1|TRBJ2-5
TGTGCCAGCAGGACAGGGCCGGGAGAGACCCAGTACTTC
CASRTGPGETQYF
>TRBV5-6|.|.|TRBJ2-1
TGTGCCAGCAGCTCCCGGGGTAAATCCTACAATGAGCAGTTCTTC
CASSSRGKSYNEQFF
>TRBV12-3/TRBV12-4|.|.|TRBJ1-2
TGTGCCAGCAGTTTAGCATTATCCTATGGCTACACCTTC
CASSLALSYGYTF
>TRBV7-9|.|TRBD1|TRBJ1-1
TGTGCCAGCAGCTTTCGACAGGGCGACACTGAAGCTTTCTTT
CASSFRQGDTEAFF
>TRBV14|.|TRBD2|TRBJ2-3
TGTGCCAGCAGCCAGCAGGGACTAGGGGCAGATACGCAGTATTTT
CASSQQGLGADTQYF
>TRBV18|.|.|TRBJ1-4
TGTGCCAGCTCACCGCGGACTAATGAAAAACTGTTTTTT
CASSPRTNEKLFF
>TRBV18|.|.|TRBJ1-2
TGTGCCAGCTCACCATCCCACACGAACTATGGCTACACCTTC
CASSPSHTNYGYTF
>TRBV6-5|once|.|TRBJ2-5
TGTGCCAGCAGTTACCGACAGGAGGAGACCCAGTACTTC
CASSYRQEETQYF
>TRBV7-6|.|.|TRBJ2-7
TGTGCCAGCAGCTTAACTCGTGCGGGCAGCCTCTACGAGCAGTACTTC
CASSLTRAGSLYEQYF
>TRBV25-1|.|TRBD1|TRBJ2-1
TGTGCCAGCAGTGGGGCCGGGACAGGGGATGTAGAGCAGTTCTTC
CASSGAGTGDVEQFF
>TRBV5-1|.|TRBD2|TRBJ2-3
TGCGCCAGCAGCTCAAGGACTAGCGGGGGAAGCACAGATACGCAGTATTTT
CASSSRTSGGSTDTQYF
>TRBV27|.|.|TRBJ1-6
TGTGCCAGCAGTTTCTTGACAGCCGAGAATTCACCCCTCCACTTT
CASSFLTAENSPLHF
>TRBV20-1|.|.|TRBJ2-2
TGCAGTGCTAGTACAGGCCGCGGGGAGCTGTTTTTT
CSASTGRGELFF
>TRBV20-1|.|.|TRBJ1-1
TGCAGTGCTAGAGATGAGGGTGAAGCTTTCTTT
CSARDEGEAFF
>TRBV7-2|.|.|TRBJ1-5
TGTGCCAGCAGCTTAGCAGGGGGACCTCATCAGCCCCAGCATTTT
CASSLAGGPHQPQHF
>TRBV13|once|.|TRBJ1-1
TGTGCCAGCAGCTCCAGGTCAGGGGTTTTGAACACTGAAGCTTTCTTT
CASSSRSGVLNTEAFF
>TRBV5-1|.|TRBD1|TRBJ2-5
TGCGCCAGCACCCCCGAGGGGGCCCACCAGACCCAGTACTTC
CASTPEGAHQTQYF
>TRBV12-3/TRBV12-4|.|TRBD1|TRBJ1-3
TGTGCCAGCAGGCAGGGGGCTGGAAACACCATATATTTT
CASRQGAGNTIYF
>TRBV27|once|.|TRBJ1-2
TGTGCCAGCAGTTTATCCTCTAACTATGGCTACACCTTC
CASSLSSNYGYTF
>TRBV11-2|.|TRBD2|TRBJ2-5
TGTGCCAGCAGCCTATCGCCGGGACTAGGAGAAGAGACCCAGTACTTC
CASSLSPGLGEETQYF
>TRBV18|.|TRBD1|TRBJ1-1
TGTGCCAGCTCACCATGGGGGACAGGGCCGGCGGACACTGAAGCTTTCTTT
CASSPWGTGPADTEAFF
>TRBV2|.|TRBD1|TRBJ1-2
TGTGCCAGCAAAGAGACAGGGGGCTATGGCTACACCTTC
CASKETGGYGYTF